One TCR beta chain is described in this entry. These data come from a study of patients and donors after allogeneic stem cell transplantation. Looked up from germline, CDR1 is MGHRA and CDR2 is YSYEKL. CDR3 length: 16 amino acids. J was trimmed by 3 bases and V by 0 bases; bases with no gene match: 6. TCRdb itself ran the RT-PCR reads through MiXCR, one entry per CDR3 protein. The sample contains about 400,000 distinct CDR3 sequences, roughly 16% of which appear only once. Sequencing was performed on blood, either unsorted or a sorted T cell fraction (not recorded which). This receptor was taken from a human donor who was either an allogeneic HSCT recipient or a stem cell or donor lymphocyte infusion donor (not recorded which). It is not recorded whose cells these are; they may come from a transplant donor. The chain has TRBV4-1 and TRBJ2-7, with TRBD2 matching 9 bases. The CDR3 protein is CASSQDAASGNYEQYF. CDR3 DNA sequence: TGCGCCAGCAGCCAAGATGCGGCTAGCGGGAACTACGAGCAGTACTTC.